The clone carrying this T cell receptor beta chain was counted between two and nine times. No antigen is known for it. TCRdb fed the 5' RACE reads into MiXCR, producing one record per CDR3 protein. The sample has about 150,000 distinct CDR3 sequences; 15% to 20% are singletons. The data stem from a study of T-cell memory formation after mild COVID-19. On the study more broadly: The TCR clusters were mostly specific to one donor. Study observations and caveats: For contracting clones, CD4+ ones sat mainly in CM and EM, CD8+ in EMRA. The SARS-CoV-2 specificity of second-wave clones reaching peak at day 37 remained unverified.

The germline gives CDR1 SGHDT, CDR2 YYEEEE. This CDR3 region has 15 residues. V was pared by 4 bases and J by 7 bases, with 12 bases of the junction left unmatched. This chain connects TRBV5-6 to TRBJ2-7; TRBD1 agrees at 9 bases. Sequences were obtained from PBMCs or a T cell subset sorted from them (not recorded which). This TCR was recovered from an adult woman who had mild COVID-19 (a few samples of this study predate the infection). Cell type and time point are not known. CDR3 DNA: TGTGCCAGCAGCCTGGGACAGGGCGTCTTTGGGGAGCAGTACTTC. This codes for CASSLGQGVFGEQYF.